The rows below give T cell receptor beta chains drawn from one sample of a study of blood T cell repertoires in COVID-19. The assay was immunoSEQ multiplex PCR, and TCRdb's table has in-frame clones only and misses some. This table has about 63,000 clones, nearly 95% appearing once. The sample was peripheral blood. These receptors were obtained from a man aged 50 or older with active COVID-19. The conserved cysteine and the conserved F or W are not part of the CDR3 here.

TRBV6-1,TRBJ2-7,ASSEETGGRYEQY
TRBV7-9,TRBJ2-2,ASSLALAGFTGELF
TRBV9,TRBJ2-5,ASSVGGLAGASQETQY
TRBV27,TRBJ1-4,ASSLNTGVGEKLF
TRBV5-4,TRBJ2-7,ASSFFRGTGGFNEQY
TRBV30,TRBJ2-2,ASPGGGRSTGELF
TRBV29-1,TRBJ1-2,SVDDRSQGYT
TRBV16,TRBJ2-3,ASSQGAASVADTQY
TRBV28,TRBJ2-7,ASISEYAYEQY
TRBV2,TRBJ1-5,ASKEGWNQPQH
TRBV11-2,TRBJ2-7,ASSLGVGGPEEQY
TRBV19,TRBJ1-1,ASSIGAGGQDTEAF
TRBV2,TRBJ2-7,ASSVELAYEQY
TRBV20-1,TRBJ1-1,SASRETEAF
TRBV7-9,TRBJ2-7,ASSLDRGYEQY
TRBV19,TRBJ2-1,ASTRLAGGQYNEQF
TRBV27,TRBJ2-5,ASSPETRLAGVGETQY
TRBV28,TRBJ2-1,ASSLPSGVNEQF
TRBV7-2,TRBJ2-3,ASSSSGGLSTDTQY
TRBV4-3,TRBJ1-1,ASSQGLRVEAF
TRBV28,TRBJ2-3,ASRPQGDTDTQY
TRBV7-9,TRBJ1-3,ASSLNPGSYPGSGNTIY
TRBV30,TRBJ1-3,AWSLTGNSGNTIY
TRBV12-3/TRBV12-4,TRBJ1-2,ASSDTVGYT
TRBV6-5,TRBJ2-6,ASSYRRSGANVLT
TRBV28,TRBJ1-5,ASSPRSEDQPQH
TRBV7-2,TRBJ2-7,ASSLWGGQGRNYEQY
TRBV4-1,TRBJ2-1,ASSQAIHNEQF
TRBV2,TRBJ2-5,ASSEGLEETQY
TRBV18,TRBJ2-1,ASSLLGAGVLNEQF
TRBV6-4,TRBJ2-1,ASSDQGASYNEQF
TRBV3-1/TRBV3-2,TRBJ2-1,ASSSRTSGRAFYNEQF
TRBV19,TRBJ2-4,ASSTAAGGRGGGNIQY
TRBV5-8,TRBJ2-3,ASSQREVDTQY
TRBV5-8,TRBJ1-4,ASSWGATNEKLF
TRBV6-5,TRBJ2-3,ASSLGLAGPYTQY
TRBV5-1,TRBJ1-1,ASSFSSGDGTEAF
TRBV21-1,TRBJ2-2,ASVRGFTGELF
TRBV28,TRBJ1-2,ASSLDREDYGYT
TRBV2,TRBJ2-1,ASSWRTYYNEQF
TRBV4-3,TRBJ2-2,ASSQRVGDTGELF
TRBV7-3,TRBJ2-1,ASSSSEESYNEQF
TRBV2,TRBJ1-1,ASSEEGAPQRTEAF
TRBV5-1,TRBJ1-6,ASSLEATGSSNSPLH
TRBV5-1,TRBJ2-6,ASSPGTGFGANVLT
TRBV5-6,TRBJ1-4,ASSERTGGYNEKLF
TRBV2,TRBJ2-5,ASSEGPPQETQY
TRBV5-1,TRBJ1-1,ASRTETVTEAF
TRBV12-1,TRBJ2-5,ASSASDREETQY
TRBV5-5,TRBJ1-6,ASSLAANGLSGRGSPLH
TRBV19,TRBJ1-5,ASTWRGQPNQPQH
TRBV28,TRBJ1-2,ASSLGLGLLPLT
TRBV4-2,TRBJ2-7,ASSQDLGDIYEQY
TRBV11-1,TRBJ2-7,ASSIITGQSYEQY
TRBV25-1,TRBJ1-2,ASSDVQGRTYGYT
TRBV19,TRBJ2-1,ASSPRQYNEQF